This TCR beta chain is drawn from a study of T cells in Graves' hyperthyroidism and ophthalmopathy. The CDR3 contains 16 residues. Trimming stripped 5 bases from V and 0 bases from J, with 15 bases between. Germline V lookup: CDR1 SGHNT, CDR2 YENEEA. Amplification of TCR beta CDR3 regions used RNA as the template. HTBI primers were the set used in a first-round RT-PCR of the TCR CDR3. TCRdb redid the calling of the multiplex PCR reads with MiXCR, one entry per CDR3 protein. The table records under 300,000 distinct CDR3 sequences, about an eighth of them present only once. The rearrangement joins TRBV11-3 to TRBJ2-3, with a weak D call TRBD2 (6 bases). The material sequenced was blood. This receptor was obtained from a woman younger than 45 with Graves' hyperthyroidism that later progressed to Graves' ophthalmopathy. For the CDR3, the DNA is TGTGCCAGCAGCCCCCGCGGGGCAGGGAGCACAGATACGCAGTATTTT. Translated: CASSPRGAGSTDTQYF.